The rows below give T cell receptor beta chains drawn from one sample of a study of cytomegalovirus exposure and HLA in healthy donors. The protocol was immunoSEQ multiplex PCR, while the TCRdb copy is restricted to in-frame clones and leaves out a portion. The sample carries approximately 100,000 clones, more than 65% recorded once. Sequenced sample: PBMCs. The origin of the receptors is a young woman in good health and CMV-seropositive. Each CDR3 is given with its conserved first and last residue. D genes are given only for firm matches.

D gene	J gene	V gene	CDR3 protein
-	TRBJ1-2	TRBV7-2	CASSLEFGPGHYGYTF
TRBD1	TRBJ1-1	TRBV7-2	CASSLGGTGEEAFF
-	TRBJ2-1	TRBV4-1	CASAPGSSSYNEQFF
TRBD2	TRBJ2-3	TRBV27	CASQLAGGTDTQYF
-	TRBJ2-1	TRBV27	CASSFFPSEQFF
-	TRBJ2-3	TRBV19	CASSTGLSGTDTQYF
-	TRBJ2-2	TRBV18	CASSPSARTIGGTNTGELFF
-	TRBJ2-1	TRBV7-8	CASSLVGFQGEQFF
TRBD1	TRBJ2-7	TRBV5-4	CASSLGGQQVYEQYF
TRBD2	TRBJ2-1	TRBV11-1	CASTKRDSSYNEQFF
-	TRBJ1-1	TRBV18	CASSPAPGLGNTEAFF
TRBD2	TRBJ2-1	TRBV7-2	CASSPGLDHNEQFF
-	TRBJ1-2	TRBV6-1	CASSEAPVSYGYTF
TRBD1	TRBJ1-5	TRBV6-1	CASSDKTPGTGGYSNQPQHF
-	TRBJ1-2	TRBV4-3	CASSQARGRADNYGYTF
TRBD2	TRBJ2-7	TRBV27	CASRGSGRGSYEQYF
-	TRBJ2-7	TRBV29-1	CSVEDISGKETYEQYF